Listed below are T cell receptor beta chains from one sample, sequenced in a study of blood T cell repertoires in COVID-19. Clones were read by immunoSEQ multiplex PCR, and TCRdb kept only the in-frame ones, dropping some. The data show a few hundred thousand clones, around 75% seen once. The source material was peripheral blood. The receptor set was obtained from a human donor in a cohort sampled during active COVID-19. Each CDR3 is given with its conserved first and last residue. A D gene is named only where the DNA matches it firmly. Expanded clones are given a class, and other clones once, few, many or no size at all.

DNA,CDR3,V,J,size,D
TGTGCCAGTAGCGGGTTCTACAGGGGGCCAAACACCGGGGAGCTGTTTTTT,CASSGFYRGPNTGELFF,TRBV19,TRBJ2-2,many,TRBD1
TGTGCCAGCAGTTACATGAGATCGAACTATGGCTACACCTTC,CASSYMRSNYGYTF,TRBV6-5,TRBJ1-2,-,-
TGTGCCAGCAGTTACCCCCCCCGGGGGACAGGGGTGGAAAAACTGTTTTTT,CASSYPPRGTGVEKLFF,TRBV6-2/TRBV6-3,TRBJ1-4,once,TRBD1
TGTGCCAGCAGCTTAGCCGGGGCTGGAAACACCATATATTTT,CASSLAGAGNTIYF,TRBV7-2,TRBJ1-3,-,-
TGTGCCAGCAGTTACCGCGGGAGTTACGAGCAGTACTTC,CASSYRGSYEQYF,TRBV6-2/TRBV6-3,TRBJ2-7,-,TRBD2
TGTGCCAGCAGTGAAGGAGGGAGGGGCCACGAGCAGTACTTC,CASSEGGRGHEQYF,TRBV6-1,TRBJ2-7,-,TRBD2
TGTGCCAGCAGCCTAGCGGGAGAGTCTGGGGCCAACGTCCTGACTTTC,CASSLAGESGANVLTF,TRBV28,TRBJ2-6,-,TRBD2
TGTGCCAGCAGCTTGGAAGTGGGCGATACGCAGTATTTT,CASSLEVGDTQYF,TRBV5-6,TRBJ2-3,few,-
TGTGCCAGCAGCTTAGGCGTGGGAGTCACCGGGGAGCTGTTTTTT,CASSLGVGVTGELFF,TRBV7-9,TRBJ2-2,-,-
TGCGCCAGCAGCTACGGGAGGGCCGACGAGCAGTACTTC,CASSYGRADEQYF,TRBV5-1,TRBJ2-7,few,TRBD2
TGTGCCACCAGCAGAAAGGACAGCTCCTACGAGCAGTACTTC,CATSRKDSSYEQYF,TRBV15,TRBJ2-7,-,-
TGTGCCAGCAGTTCCCGGACAGGGAACACTGAAGCTTTCTTT,CASSSRTGNTEAFF,TRBV25-1,TRBJ1-1,once,TRBD1
TGTGCCTGGAGTAGGGGGGGAACCTACGAGCAGTACTTC,CAWSRGGTYEQYF,TRBV30,TRBJ2-7,-,-
TGTGCCAGCATGGGACAGGGGGCCGAGTACCAAGAGACCCAGTACTTC,CASMGQGAEYQETQYF,TRBV27,TRBJ2-5,-,TRBD1
TGTGCCAGCTCCCTGGACAGGGGTGCCCTACGAGGGCAGTACTTC,CASSLDRGALRGQYF,TRBV18,TRBJ2-7,few,TRBD1
TGTGCCAGCAGCGCCCGGGACAGGGTTATAGTACGGGTCTACTTC,CASSARDRVIVRVYF,TRBV2,TRBJ2-4,once,TRBD1
TGTGCCAGCCGCGTCCTGAACACTGAAGCTTTCTTT,CASRVLNTEAFF,TRBV28,TRBJ1-1,-,-
TGTGCCAGCTCAGACAGGGGGCTGAACACTGAAGCTTTCTTT,CASSDRGLNTEAFF,TRBV18,TRBJ1-1,-,TRBD1
TGTGCCAGCAGCTTAGGGGAGCTCTCTGGGGCCAACGTCCTGACTTTC,CASSLGELSGANVLTF,TRBV11-1,TRBJ2-6,-,-
TGTGCCTGTGTTACGGGAAGCTGGGAGACCCAGTACTTC,CACVTGSWETQYF,TRBV30,TRBJ2-5,-,-
TGCGCCAGCAGCTTGTTGTCAGTCCCGATGAAACTGTTTTTT,CASSLLSVPMKLFF,TRBV5-1,TRBJ1-4,-,-
TGTGCCAGCAGCCAAGTTGCGGGAGCGCTAACCTACGAGCAGTACTTC,CASSQVAGALTYEQYF,TRBV14,TRBJ2-7,-,TRBD2
TGTGCCAGCAGTTCGTGGCGGACTAATGAAAAACTGTTTTTT,CASSSWRTNEKLFF,TRBV6-5,TRBJ1-4,-,-
TGTGCCAGCAGTTTGTACAGAAACTACGAGCAGTACTTC,CASSLYRNYEQYF,TRBV27,TRBJ2-7,-,-
TGTGCCACCGGGACCAGTCTAGCGGGAGGAATAGGCGAGCAGTACTTC,CATGTSLAGGIGEQYF,TRBV10-3,TRBJ2-7,-,TRBD2
TGTGCCAGCAGTGGAAACGGACAGGGTGCTAACTATGGCTACACCTTC,CASSGNGQGANYGYTF,TRBV27,TRBJ1-2,-,TRBD1
TGTGCCAGCTCACCCTCCACAGGGGGCTACGAGCAGTACTTC,CASSPSTGGYEQYF,TRBV18,TRBJ2-7,-,TRBD1
TGTGCCATCTGGGGCAGTGATGATCAGCCCCAGCATTTT,CAIWGSDDQPQHF,TRBV27,TRBJ1-5,-,-
TGTGCCAGCAGCTCTGGACAGGGATACTATGGCTACACCTTC,CASSSGQGYYGYTF,TRBV5-4,TRBJ1-2,few,TRBD1
TGTGCCACCAGCAGAGGACAGGCGATCTACAATGAGCAGTTCTTC,CATSRGQAIYNEQFF,TRBV15,TRBJ2-1,-,-
TGTGCCAGCAGCCAAGGCATGCAGGGGAGAAAAGACGAGCAGTACTTC,CASSQGMQGRKDEQYF,TRBV3-1/TRBV3-2,TRBJ2-7,-,-
TGTGCCAGCAGTTTCGACAGCCTTAATGAAAAACTGTTTTTT,CASSFDSLNEKLFF,TRBV27,TRBJ1-4,many,-
TGTGCCAGCAGTTTCCTAGCGGGAGGGCCTTGGGAGACCCAGTACTTC,CASSFLAGGPWETQYF,TRBV27,TRBJ2-5,-,TRBD2
TGTGCCAGCAGTAGACAGGGAGTCGGCTATGGCTACACCTTC,CASSRQGVGYGYTF,TRBV7-2,TRBJ1-2,-,TRBD1
TGCGCCAGCAGCCAAGATCTAAACAGTCTGAACGAGCAGTACTTC,CASSQDLNSLNEQYF,TRBV4-3,TRBJ2-7,-,-
TGTGCCAGCTCAGATAGACAGAGGTCGGGGAACACTGAAGCTTTCTTT,CASSDRQRSGNTEAFF,TRBV18,TRBJ1-1,once,-
TGTGCCAGCAGCCGCCTACTTGCGGGAGGCTTCACTAGCACAGATACGCAGTATTTT,CASSRLLAGGFTSTDTQYF,TRBV4-2,TRBJ2-3,-,TRBD2
TGTGCCAGCAGCCCCCTCCAGGGGGCGGCTGGCTACACCTTC,CASSPLQGAAGYTF,TRBV3-1/TRBV3-2,TRBJ1-2,-,TRBD1
TGTGCCAGCAGCTCAAGGGGTTATAATGAAAAACTGTTTTTT,CASSSRGYNEKLFF,TRBV7-2,TRBJ1-4,-,-
TGCGCCAGCAGCCAAGCTGGACAGGGGGTCACCGGGGAGCTGTTTTTT,CASSQAGQGVTGELFF,TRBV4-3,TRBJ2-2,-,TRBD1
TGTGCCAGCAGCGTAGGTAGCGGGATCGGTGAGCAGTTCTTC,CASSVGSGIGEQFF,TRBV9,TRBJ2-1,-,TRBD2
TGTGCCTGGGGCCCAAGAGTCCGATACGAGCAGTACTTC,CAWGPRVRYEQYF,TRBV30,TRBJ2-7,-,-